The 10 T cell receptor beta chains listed next were all sequenced from one sample in a study of tissue T cells after allogeneic stem cell transplantation. Produced via immunoSEQ multiplex PCR; TCRdb's table is partial and in-frame only. The table includes several thousand clones, 42% detected once. Sample time point: mouse harvest day 7 after allogeneic transplant. Each mouse received 10^7 T-cell-depleted marrow cells plus 10^6 splenic CD5+ T cells by tail vein. The sample was skin. These receptors all come from a female BALB/c mouse given C57BL/6 T cells with graft-versus-host disease after an allogeneic hematopoietic cell transplant.

Of note for this clone: Gene names denote mouse genes. The read halts 1 residue ahead of the CDR3 end, with the missing end drawn from the germline J gene. V gene TRBV12-2 combines with J gene TRBJ2-7, with unresolved D. V was pared by 1 base and J by 4 bases, with 7 bases between. Germline lookup yields CDR1 SGHLS and CDR2 HYDKME. The CDR3 has 12 residues. CDR3 sequence: CASSLAKYEQYF. CDR3 DNA (partial): TGTGCCAGCTCTCTGGCAAAGTATGAACAGTAC.

This clone was found a few times. Gene labels here are mouse ones. The read falls 1 residue short of the CDR3 end, and the missing part is taken from the germline J gene. The V and J genes are TRBV26 and TRBJ1-5; D gene ambiguous. Germline values: CDR1 KGHPV, CDR2 FQNQEV (reference sequence). This CDR3 region has 13 residues. The V end was cut by 5 bases, the J end by 1 base, with 6 bases between. The CDR3 sequence: CASSSKNNQAPLF. The sequenced CDR3 bases are TGTGCCAGCAGTTCAAAAAACAACCAGGCTCCGCTT.

This clone was observed once. Mouse gene names apply. The read stops 1 residue short of the end of the CDR3; the missing end is completed from the germline J gene. The genes are TRBV13-3 and TRBJ2-1, with D possibly TRBD1 on 5 matching bases. The CDR3 extends over 16 amino acids. CDR1 is NNHDY and CDR2 is SYVADS in the germline V gene. V was pared by 1 base and J by 0 bases, with 11 bases between. CDR3 in amino acids: CASSDFQGRNYAEQFF. Incomplete CDR3 DNA: TGTGCCAGCAGTGATTTCCAGGGTCGTAACTATGCTGAGCAGTTC.

As for this clone: Here the gene names and germline are mouse. From the germline J gene comes the end of the CDR3, since the read stops 1 residue before it. This chain joins TRBV26 and TRBJ2-1; TRBD1 agrees at 10 bases. Germline V gives CDR1 KGHPV, CDR2 FQNQEV (reference sequence). The V and J ends lost 3 bases and 3 bases, in that order; junction bases with no gene match: 2. This CDR3 contains 15 residues. CDR3 DNA, as far as it was read: TGTGCCAGCAGTCTTCGGACAGGGGGCTATGCTGAGCAGTTC. Protein sequence: CASSLRTGGYAEQF. The full CDR3 protein is CASSLRTGGYAEQFF.

Notes on this clone: The genes are named according to mouse. Coverage ceases 1 residue before the CDR3 finishes, and the germline J gene fills in the end. The chain couples TRBV23 to TRBJ2-4; the table calls TRBD2, which could not be checked here. The CDR3 consists of 10 residues. The germline gives CDR1 KGHTA, CDR2 FQNQQP. The CDR3 DNA, read in part, is TGCTCCAGCAGTCATGACACCTTGTAC. Its translation: CSSSHDTLY. The whole CDR3 sequence is CSSSHDTLYF.

Turning to this clone: Gene names and germline match the mouse. From the germline J gene comes the end of the CDR3, since the read stops 1 residue before it. This chain connects TRBV31 to TRBJ1-4; no firm D call. The germline CDR1 and CDR2 sequences are GKSSPN and SITVG. The V and J ends lost 1 base and 0 bases respectively, with 3 bases between them. This CDR3 is 13 amino acids long. The covered CDR3 bases are TGTGCCTGGAGTCAAGTTTCCAACGAAAGATTATTT. This sequence encodes CAWSQVSNERLF. The entire CDR3 protein reads CAWSQVSNERLFF.

With regard to this clone: Mouse germline and gene names are used. The CDR3 end falls 1 residue outside the read, so it is completed with the germline J gene. The chain employs TRBV26 and TRBJ1-4, with 7 positions matching TRBD1. The V and J ends lost 4 bases and 3 bases, in that order; junction bases with no gene match: 5. From germline, CDR1 is KGHPV and CDR2 FQNQEV (reference sequence). This CDR3 spans 15 amino acids. This chain's CDR3 is CASSPRTGPNERLFF. The covered CDR3 bases are TGTGCCAGCAGTCCCAGGACAGGTCCCAACGAAAGATTATTT.

In its sample, this clone was seen a few times. Germline and genes: mouse. The read comes to an end 1 residue before the CDR3 does, leaving the germline J gene to fill in the end. The J gene is TRBJ2-5, the V gene TRBV2; TRBD2 matches 8 bases. CDR3 length equals 14 residues. The germline V gene encodes CDR1 LGHNA and CDR2 YSYQKL. With V trimmed by 0 bases and J by 5 bases, 1 base remained unmatched. CDR3 bases read: TGTGCCAGCAGCCAAGATGGGGGGGTAGACACCCAGTAC. Its protein product is CASSQDGGVDTQY. The complete CDR3 reads CASSQDGGVDTQYF.

Worth noting for this clone: Gene names and germline refer to mouse. The CDR3 is cut off 1 residue early in the read; its end comes from the germline J gene. V and J are TRBV13-2 and TRBJ2-7, with TRBD2 matching 7 bases. This CDR3 is built from 14 residues. J was trimmed by 3 bases and V by 3 bases; bases with no gene match: 6. Germline values: CDR1 NNHNN, CDR2 SYGAGS (reference sequence). The sequenced CDR3 bases are TGTGCCAGCGGTGGCCCGGGGGGGGGCTATGAACAGTAC. It translates to CASGGPGGGYEQY. The CDR3 in its entirety is CASGGPGGGYEQYF.

Points on this clone: All gene names here are mouse names. The CDR3 is cut off 1 residue early in the read; its end comes from the germline J gene. This chain links TRBV26 with TRBJ2-4, with 7 bases matching TRBD1. This CDR3 is 13 amino acids long. With 5 bases clipped from V and 7 bases from J, the junction kept 6 bases outside the gene matches. Germline V gene sequence: CDR1 KGHPV, CDR2 FQNQEV (reference sequence). CDR3 loop: CASSTGVGDTLYF. The sequenced CDR3 bases are TGTGCCAGCAGTACAGGGGTTGGGGACACCTTGTAC.